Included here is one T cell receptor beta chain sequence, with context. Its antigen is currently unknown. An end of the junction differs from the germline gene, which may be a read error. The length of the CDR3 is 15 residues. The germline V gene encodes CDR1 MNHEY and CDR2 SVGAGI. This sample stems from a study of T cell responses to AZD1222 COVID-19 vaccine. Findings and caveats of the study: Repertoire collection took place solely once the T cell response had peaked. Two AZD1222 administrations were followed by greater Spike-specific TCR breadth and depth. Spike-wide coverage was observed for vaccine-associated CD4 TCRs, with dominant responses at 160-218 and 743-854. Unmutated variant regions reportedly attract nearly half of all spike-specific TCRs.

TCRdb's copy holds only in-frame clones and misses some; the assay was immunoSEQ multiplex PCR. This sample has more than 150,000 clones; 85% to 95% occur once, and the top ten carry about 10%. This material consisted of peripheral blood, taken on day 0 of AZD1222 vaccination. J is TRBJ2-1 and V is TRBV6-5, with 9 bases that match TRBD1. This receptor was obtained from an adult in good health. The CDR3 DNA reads TGTGCCAGCAGATACTTCAGGACAGGGGACAATGAGCAGTTCTTC. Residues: CASRYFRTGDNEQFF.